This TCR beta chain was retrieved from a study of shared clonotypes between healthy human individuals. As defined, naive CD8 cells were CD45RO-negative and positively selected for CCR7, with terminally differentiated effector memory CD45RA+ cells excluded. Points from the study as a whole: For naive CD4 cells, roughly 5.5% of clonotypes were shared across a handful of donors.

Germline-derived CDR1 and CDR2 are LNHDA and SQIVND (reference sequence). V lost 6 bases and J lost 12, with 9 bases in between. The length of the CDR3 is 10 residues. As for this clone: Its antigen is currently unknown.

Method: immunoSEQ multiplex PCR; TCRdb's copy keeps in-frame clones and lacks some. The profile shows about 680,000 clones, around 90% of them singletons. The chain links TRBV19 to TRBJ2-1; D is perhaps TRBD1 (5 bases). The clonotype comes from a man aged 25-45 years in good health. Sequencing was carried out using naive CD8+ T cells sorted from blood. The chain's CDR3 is CASRGQGQFF. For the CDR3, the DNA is TGTGCCAGTAGGGGGCAGGGGCAGTTCTTC.